These 23 T cell receptor beta chains were all obtained from the same sample, sequenced in a study of T-cell reconstitution after alpha-beta-depleted transplantation in children. A library of TCRbeta sequences, prepared with unique molecular identifiers, was generated. Each CDR3 protein gets one entry after TCRdb re-called the PCR reads with MiXCR. Found here are approximately 420,000 distinct CDR3 sequences, approximately 11% of them singletons; the top ten hold roughly 5%. The material was PBMCs from the stem cell graft donor, obtained from the stem cell graft. All receptors come from a human donor who donated a stem cell graft to a child with acute myeloid leukemia.

The chain recombines TRBV25-1 with TRBJ2-3; 9 bases align to TRBD1. Germline loops: CDR1 MGHDK, CDR2 SYGVNS. The ends lost 3 bases at V and 2 bases at J; junction bases unmatched: 9. This CDR3 is 17 amino acids long. This CDR3 reads CASSEGQGMRTTDTQYF. Written as DNA, the CDR3 is TGTGCCAGCAGTGAGGGACAGGGAATGAGGACCACAGATACGCAGTATTTT.

Many counts were recorded for this clonotype. The chain joins TRBV5-8 to TRBJ2-7, with D tentatively TRBD2 (5 bases). The CDR3 contains 13 residues. V lost 4 bases to trimming and J lost 3 bases, with 11 bases between them. The germline V gene encodes CDR1 SGHTS and CDR2 YDEGEE. The CDR3 protein is CASSHHSDYEQYF. CDR3 nucleotide sequence: TGTGCCAGCAGCCATCATAGCGACTACGAGCAGTACTTC. The full variable domain, rest sourced from reference TRBV5-8 and TRBJ2-7, is EAGVTQSPTHLIKTRGQQATLRCSPISGHTSVYWYQQALGLGLQFLLWYDEGEERNRGNFPPRFSGRQFPNYSSELNVNALELEDSALYLCASSHHSDYEQYFGPGTRLTVT.

The chain uses TRBV4-3 and TRBJ1-2; TRBD1 matches at 8 bases. The junction had 1 base not matched to a gene; V was cut back by 1 base and J by 0 bases. The CDR3 has 15 amino acids. Germline CDR1 is LGHNA and CDR2 is YSLEER. The CDR3 nucleotides read TGCGCCAGCAGCCAAGTACAGGGGGCTAACTATGGCTACACCTTC. Amino acids: CASSQVQGANYGYTF.

In its sample, this clonotype was seen many times. The chain couples TRBV5-1 to TRBJ1-2; TRBD1 is a possible D gene (5 bases). Trimming shortened V by 6 bases and J by 3 bases, and 30 bases separated the two germline ends. The germline V gene encodes CDR1 SGHRS and CDR2 YFSETQ. The CDR3 totals 19 residues. The CDR3 is CASTFSLGAGKLSDYGYTF. For the CDR3, the DNA is TGCGCCAGCACCTTTTCGTTAGGGGCAGGGAAGCTTAGCGACTATGGCTACACCTTC.

This clonotype was seen only a few times. The gene calls are TRBV24-1 and TRBJ2-5; D is uncertain. The CDR3 runs 13 residues. Per germline, CDR1 KGHDR and CDR2 SFDVKD. Trimming pared 9 bases from V and 1 base from J, leaving 11 bases between. The CDR3 is CATQDGSQETQYF. In DNA, the CDR3 is TGTGCCACCCAAGACGGAAGCCAAGAGACCCAGTACTTC.

The chain has TRBV5-1 and TRBJ1-4; D is perhaps TRBD1 (5 bases). Germline CDR1 SGHRS, CDR2 YFSETQ. The CDR3 length is 14 residues. V was clipped by 0 bases and J by 7 bases, with 10 bases between them. Here the CDR3 reads CASSLVGGSEKLFF. The CDR3 region has the DNA TGCGCCAGCAGCTTGGTCGGGGGGTCTGAAAAACTGTTTTTT.

In its sample, this clonotype was seen a few times. The missing conserved phenylalanine or tryptophan at the end of this CDR3 makes a read error likely. The limits of the CDR3 on the DNA are not certain, so only TCRdb's listed CDR3 is given. The V and J genes are TRBV4-2 and TRBJ2-1; the table's D call of TRBD2 was not tested on the DNA. Germline V gene data show CDR1 as LGHNA and CDR2 as YNFKEQ. With termini counted, the CDR3 has 13 amino acids. The CDR3 here is CASSQGVGTSIIL.

At least ten counts were recorded for this clonotype. CDR3 coding DNA: TGTGCCAGCAGCCGTGATAGCTCTGGAAACACCATATATTTT. Its protein is CASSRDSSGNTIYF. J is TRBJ1-3 and V is TRBV5-6; D gene uncertain. Germline lookup yields CDR1 SGHDT and CDR2 YYEEEE. V lost 4 bases to trimming and J lost 0 bases, with 8 bases between them. The length of the CDR3 is 14 residues.

V gene TRBV5-1 combines with J gene TRBJ2-5; D may be TRBD1 (6 bases). Germline assignment: CDR1 SGHRS and CDR2 YFSETQ. The CDR3 is made up of 14 amino acids. Trimming stripped 3 bases from V and 1 base from J, with 10 bases between. The CDR3 region is CASSSWTVQETQYF. The CDR3 DNA is TGCGCCAGCAGCTCTTGGACAGTCCAAGAGACCCAGTACTTC.

This clonotype was counted many times. The CDR3 reads CASSLASGNEQFF. The CDR3 nucleotides read TGTGCCAGCAGCTTAGCTAGCGGGAATGAGCAGTTCTTC. The chain combines TRBV7-9 with TRBJ2-1, with TRBD2 matching over 7 bases. CDR3 size: 13 residues. The germline CDR1 and CDR2 sequences are SEHNR and FQNEAQ (reference sequence). The V gene end was trimmed by 0 bases and the J gene end by 7 bases; junction bases not matched to a gene: 0.

CDR3 sequence: CASSFGLAGGEQYF. The CDR3, as DNA: TGTGCCAGCAGTTTCGGACTAGCGGGAGGCGAGCAGTACTTC. The chain uses TRBV6-5 and TRBJ2-7; the match to TRBD2 covers 14 bases. This CDR3 comprises 14 residues. In germline, CDR1 is MNHEY, CDR2 SVGAGI. Trimming took 4 bases from V and 6 from J; bases not matched to a gene: 2.

The V gene is TRBV29-1, the J gene TRBJ1-3; unclear D gene. This CDR3 has 11 amino acids. Germline CDR1 SQVTM, CDR2 ANQGSEA. V dropped 7 bases and J dropped 5 bases, with 9 bases sitting between them. The CDR3 region has the DNA TGCAGCGGGGTCAGTAGAAACACCATATATTTT. Protein: CSGVSRNTIYF.

The rearrangement joins TRBV12-3 or TRBV12-4 to TRBJ2-1; 7 bases line up with TRBD2. This CDR3 comprises 15 residues. Losses at the gene ends were 4 bases for V and 5 bases for J; bases not matched to a gene: 8. The CDR3 nucleotides read TGTGCCAGCAGTTACAGGCTAGCGGAAAACAATGAGCAGTTCTTC. It is translated as CASSYRLAENNEQFF.

The rearrangement links TRBV2 to TRBJ1-2, with 7 bases that match TRBD1. The CDR3 extends over 15 amino acids. Germline trimming cut 6 bases from V and 2 bases from J; bases unmatched to any gene: 9. Germline values: CDR1 SNHLY, CDR2 FYNNEI. The CDR3 DNA is TGTGCCAGCAGGGGAGGGGCAGGGGGAAACTATGGCTACACCTTC. Translating gives CASRGGAGGNYGYTF.

This chain's CDR3 is CASSLSPGHRNTEAFF. CDR3 bases: TGTGCCAGCAGCCTCAGTCCGGGACACAGGAACACTGAAGCTTTCTTT. The rearrangement links TRBV5-5 to TRBJ1-1; D is possibly TRBD1 (6 bases). With 4 bases removed from V and 1 base from J, the gap between germline ends came to 17 bases. The CDR3 runs 16 residues. Germline V gene sequence: CDR1 SGHKS, CDR2 YYEKEE (reference sequence).

V usage is TRBV29-1 and J usage is TRBJ2-3, with TRBD2 matching 7 bases. This CDR3 has 14 amino acids. Germline CDR1 and CDR2: SQVTM and ANQGSEA. V lost 7 bases to trimming and J lost 5 bases; unmatched junction nucleotides: 12. The CDR3 spells CSAIPGLHQDTQYF. The CDR3 DNA follows: TGCAGCGCTATCCCGGGACTACATCAAGATACGCAGTATTTT.

This clonotype was found many times. This chain uses TRBV6-1 with TRBJ2-5; D is undetermined. The CDR3 is made up of 16 amino acids. The germline gives CDR1 MNHNS, CDR2 SASEGT. Trimming shortened V by 3 bases and J by 0 bases, and 14 bases separated the two germline ends. The CDR3 nucleotides read TGTGCCAGCAGTGACCCAGATAGCCTGTACCAAGAGACCCAGTACTTC. It translates to CASSDPDSLYQETQYF.

This clonotype showed up just a few times. V gene TRBV6-5 combines with J gene TRBJ1-2; the D gene is possibly TRBD1 (6 bases). Germline lookup yields CDR1 MNHEY and CDR2 SVGAGI. This CDR3 region has 14 residues. The germline V and J ends were trimmed by 2 bases and 4 bases, with 11 bases remaining between them. CDR3 DNA sequence: TGTGCCAGCAGTTACGAGGGGGGAGGCTATGGCTACACCTTC. This codes for CASSYEGGGYGYTF.

This clonotype was counted ten times or more. In DNA form, the CDR3 reads TGTGCCAGCAGCATGGACAGAGTTTATAGCAATCAGCCCCAGCATTTT. Protein product: CASSMDRVYSNQPQHF. This chain connects TRBV12-3 or TRBV12-4 to TRBJ1-5; D possibly corresponds to TRBD1 (6 bases). The ends were cut back, 6 bases at V and 0 bases at J, with 15 bases in the middle. The CDR3 is 16 amino acids.

This clonotype was counted only a few times. The chain joins TRBV6-1 to TRBJ2-5; 9 nucleotides line up with TRBD1. The V and J ends lost 6 bases and 2 bases, in that order; junction bases with no gene match: 7. The CDR3 contains 15 residues. Germline V lookup: CDR1 MNHNS, CDR2 SASEGT. CDR3 in DNA: TGTGCCAGCAGCCCCGGACAGGGGAGGCAAGAGACCCAGTACTTC. This codes for CASSPGQGRQETQYF.

This sequence joins TRBV10-1 and TRBJ2-2, with 7 bases identical to TRBD1. This CDR3 has 20 amino acids. Losses at the gene ends were 4 bases for V and 0 bases for J; bases not matched to a gene: 17. Germline lookup yields CDR1 WNHNN and CDR2 SYGVQD (reference sequence). This CDR3 reads CASSGRTGNIQGANTGELFF. In DNA form, the CDR3 reads TGCGCCAGCAGTGGACGCACAGGGAATATTCAGGGGGCGAACACCGGGGAGCTGTTTTTT.

This clonotype was found a few times. The V call is TRBV27, the J call TRBJ2-1; the match to TRBD2 covers 9 bases. Germline CDR1 and CDR2: MNHEY and SMNVEV (reference sequence). V was clipped by 3 bases and J by 8 bases; unmatched bases: 5. The CDR3 covers 14 residues. In nucleotides, the CDR3 is TGTGCCAGCAGTTTCGGCGGGGGGGCCTATGAGCAGTTCTTC. It is translated as CASSFGGGAYEQFF.

Regarding this clonotype: This could be a read error, since a much larger clone is one nucleotide away. The genes are TRBV20-1 and TRBJ2-1, with 12 bases identical to TRBD2. Germline V gene lookup returns CDR1 DFQATT and CDR2 SNEGSKA (reference sequence). Trimming at V came to 3 bases and at J to 9 bases, leaving 9 bases not matched to a gene. This CDR3 spans 15 amino acids. The CDR3, as DNA: TGCAGTGCTAGGGAGACTAGCGGGGGCCACGTTGAGCAGTTCTTC. Its protein product is CSARETSGGHVEQFF.